This TCR beta chain is from a study of blood T cell repertoires in COVID-19. Germline loops: CDR1 SGHDT, CDR2 YYEEEE. This CDR3 is 15 amino acids long. Trimming pared 4 bases from V and 0 bases from J, leaving 12 bases between. Per the original methods: Amplification with reference gene primers provided the estimates of nucleated cell counts. Repertoires were generated with immunoSEQ multiplex PCR, while TCRdb's copy carries only in-frame clones and drops some. The V and J calls and clone size were taken over from that table, and D and trimming were inferred from the DNA. The top ten hold over 25% of the sample, which has 25,000 to 35,000 clones, around 83% seen once.

The chain uses TRBV5-6 and TRBJ2-3; TRBD2 might be the D (6 bases). Sequencing input: peripheral blood. The sequence was obtained from a man aged 65 to 85 with active COVID-19. The CDR3 loop reads CASSGGTPSTDTQYF. The CDR3 DNA sequence: TGTGCCAGCAGCGGTGGGACTCCTAGCACAGATACGCAGTATTTT.